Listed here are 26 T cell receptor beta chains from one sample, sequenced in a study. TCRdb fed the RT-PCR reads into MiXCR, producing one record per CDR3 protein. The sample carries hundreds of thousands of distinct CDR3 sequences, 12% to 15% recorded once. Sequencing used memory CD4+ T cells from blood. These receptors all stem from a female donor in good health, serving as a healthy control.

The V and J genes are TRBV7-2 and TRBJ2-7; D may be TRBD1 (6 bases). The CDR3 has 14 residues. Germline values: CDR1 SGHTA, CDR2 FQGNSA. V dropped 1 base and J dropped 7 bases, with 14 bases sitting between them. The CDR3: CASSLVGHDAEQYF. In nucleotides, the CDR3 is TGTGCCAGCAGCTTAGTGGGACACGATGCAGAGCAGTACTTC. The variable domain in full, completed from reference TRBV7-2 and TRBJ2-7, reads GAGVSQSPSNKVTEKGKDVELRCDPISGHTALYWYRQSLGQGLEFLIYFQGNSAPDKSGLPSDRFSAERTGGSVSTLTIQRTQQEDSAVYLCASSLVGHDAEQYFGPGTRLTVT.

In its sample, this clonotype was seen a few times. CDR3 nucleotides: TGTGCCAGCAGCTTACAAGGGGGCGCGAGCACTGAAGCTTTCTTT. It codes for CASSLQGGASTEAFF. The chain carries TRBV7-9 and TRBJ1-1; 7 bases line up with TRBD1. The CDR3 has 15 residues. Germline CDR1 and CDR2: SEHNR and FQNEAQ (reference sequence). The J segment lost 4 bases and the V segment lost 2 bases, leaving 7 bases of the junction unmatched.

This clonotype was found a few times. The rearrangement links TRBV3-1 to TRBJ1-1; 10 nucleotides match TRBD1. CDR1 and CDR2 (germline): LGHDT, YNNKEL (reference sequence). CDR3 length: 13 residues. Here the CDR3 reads CAASRTGGAEAFF. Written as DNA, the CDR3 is TGTGCAGCCTCACGGACAGGGGGGGCTGAAGCTTTCTTT.

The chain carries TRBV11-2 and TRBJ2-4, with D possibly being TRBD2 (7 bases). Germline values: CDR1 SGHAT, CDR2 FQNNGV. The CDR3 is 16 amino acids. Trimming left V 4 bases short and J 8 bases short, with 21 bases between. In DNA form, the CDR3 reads TGTGCCAGCAGCTCCGGGGGGTGGGGGCGCGGAGACATTCAGTACTTC. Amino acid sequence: CASSSGGWGRGDIQYF.

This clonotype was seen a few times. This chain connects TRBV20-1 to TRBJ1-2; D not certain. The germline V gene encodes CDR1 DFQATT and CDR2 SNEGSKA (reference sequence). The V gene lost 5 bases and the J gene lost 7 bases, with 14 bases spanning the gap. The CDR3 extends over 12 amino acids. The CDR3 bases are TGCAGTGCTGGGTTCCGATCGGCTGGCTACACCTTC. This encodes CSAGFRSAGYTF.

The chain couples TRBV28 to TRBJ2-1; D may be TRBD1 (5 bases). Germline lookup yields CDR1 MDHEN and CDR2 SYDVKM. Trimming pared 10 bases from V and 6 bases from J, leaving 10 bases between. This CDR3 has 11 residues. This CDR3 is CATQGFNEQFF. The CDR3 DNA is TGTGCCACCCAGGGTTTCAATGAGCAGTTCTTC. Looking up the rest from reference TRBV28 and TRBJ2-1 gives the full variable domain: DVKVTQSSRYLVKRTGEKVFLECVQDMDHENMFWYRQDPGLGLRLIYFSYDVKMKEKGDIPEGYSVSREKKERFSLILESASTNQTSMYLCATQGFNEQFFGPGTRLTVL.

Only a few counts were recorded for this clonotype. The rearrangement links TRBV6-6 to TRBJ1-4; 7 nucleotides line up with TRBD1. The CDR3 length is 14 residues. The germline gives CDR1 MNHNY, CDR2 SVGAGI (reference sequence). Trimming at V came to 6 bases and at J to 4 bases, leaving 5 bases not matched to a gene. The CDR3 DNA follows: TGTGCCAGCAGGCCGGGACAGAATAATGAAAAACTGTTTTTT. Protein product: CASRPGQNNEKLFF.

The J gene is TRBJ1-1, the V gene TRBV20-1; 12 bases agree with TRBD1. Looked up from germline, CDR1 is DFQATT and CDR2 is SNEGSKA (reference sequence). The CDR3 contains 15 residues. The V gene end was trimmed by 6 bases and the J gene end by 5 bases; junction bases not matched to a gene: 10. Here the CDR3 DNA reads TGCAGTGCAACCGGGACAGGGGGCGCGAGGACTGAAGCTTTCTTT. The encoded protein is CSATGTGGARTEAFF.

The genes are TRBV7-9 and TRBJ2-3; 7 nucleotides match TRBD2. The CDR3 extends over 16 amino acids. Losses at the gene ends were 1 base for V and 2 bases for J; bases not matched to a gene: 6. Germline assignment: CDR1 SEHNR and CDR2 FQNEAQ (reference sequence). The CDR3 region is CASSLVYGRNTDTQYF. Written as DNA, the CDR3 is TGTGCCAGCAGCTTAGTGTACGGGAGGAACACAGATACGCAGTATTTT.

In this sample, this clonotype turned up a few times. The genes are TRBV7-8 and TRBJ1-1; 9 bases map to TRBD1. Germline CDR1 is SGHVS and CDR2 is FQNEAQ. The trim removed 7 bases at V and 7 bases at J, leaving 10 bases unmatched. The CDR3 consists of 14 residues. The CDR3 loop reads CASKKTGGTGEAFF. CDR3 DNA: TGTGCCAGCAAGAAGACAGGGGGAACGGGTGAAGCTTTCTTT.

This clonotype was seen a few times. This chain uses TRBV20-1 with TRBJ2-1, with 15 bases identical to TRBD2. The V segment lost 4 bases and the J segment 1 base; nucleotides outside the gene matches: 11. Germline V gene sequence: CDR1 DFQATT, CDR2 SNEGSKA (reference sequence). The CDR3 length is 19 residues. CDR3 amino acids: CSATTPPGLAGGSYNEQFF. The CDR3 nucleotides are TGCAGTGCTACCACCCCCCCGGGACTAGCGGGAGGATCCTACAATGAGCAGTTCTTC.

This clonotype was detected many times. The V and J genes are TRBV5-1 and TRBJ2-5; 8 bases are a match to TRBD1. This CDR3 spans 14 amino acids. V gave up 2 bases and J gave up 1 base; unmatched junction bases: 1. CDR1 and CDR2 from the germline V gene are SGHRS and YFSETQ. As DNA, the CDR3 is TGCGCCAGCAGCTTCGGACAGGGCCAAGAGACCCAGTACTTC. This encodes CASSFGQGQETQYF.

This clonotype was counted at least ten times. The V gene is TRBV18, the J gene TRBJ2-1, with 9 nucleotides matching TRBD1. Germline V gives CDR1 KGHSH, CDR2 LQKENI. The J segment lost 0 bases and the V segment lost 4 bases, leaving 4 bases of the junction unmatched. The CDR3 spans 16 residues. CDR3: CASSRGQGSSYNEQFF. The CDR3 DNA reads TGTGCCAGCTCACGGGGACAGGGCAGCTCCTACAATGAGCAGTTCTTC.

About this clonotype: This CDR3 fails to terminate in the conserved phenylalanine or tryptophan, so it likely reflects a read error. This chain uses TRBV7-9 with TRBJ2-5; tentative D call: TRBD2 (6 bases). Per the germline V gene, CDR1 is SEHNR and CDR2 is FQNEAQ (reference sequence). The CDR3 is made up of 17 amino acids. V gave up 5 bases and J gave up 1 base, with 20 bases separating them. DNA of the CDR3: TGTGCCAGCAGCCCCTCCCGGGGGAGCAATCTCCAAGAGACCCAGTACTTA. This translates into CASSPSRGSNLQETQYL.

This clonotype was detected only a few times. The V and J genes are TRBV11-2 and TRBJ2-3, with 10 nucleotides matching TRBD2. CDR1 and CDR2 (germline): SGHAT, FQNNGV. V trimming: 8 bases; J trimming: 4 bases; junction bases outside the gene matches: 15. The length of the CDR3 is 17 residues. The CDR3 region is CASREGSGRSPPDTQYF. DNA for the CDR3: TGTGCCAGCCGGGAGGGTAGCGGGAGGTCCCCCCCAGATACGCAGTATTTT.

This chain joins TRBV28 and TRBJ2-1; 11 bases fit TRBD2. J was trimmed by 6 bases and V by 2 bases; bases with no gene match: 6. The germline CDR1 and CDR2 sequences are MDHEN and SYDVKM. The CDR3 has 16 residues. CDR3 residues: CASSLVSGRAINEQFF. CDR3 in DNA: TGTGCCAGCAGTTTAGTTAGCGGGAGGGCCATCAATGAGCAGTTCTTC.

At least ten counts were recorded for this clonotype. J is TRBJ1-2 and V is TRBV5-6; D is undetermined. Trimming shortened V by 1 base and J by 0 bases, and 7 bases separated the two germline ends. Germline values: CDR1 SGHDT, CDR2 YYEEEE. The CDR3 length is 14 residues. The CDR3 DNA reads TGTGCCAGCAGCTTGACCGGGCCTAACTATGGCTACACCTTC. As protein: CASSLTGPNYGYTF.

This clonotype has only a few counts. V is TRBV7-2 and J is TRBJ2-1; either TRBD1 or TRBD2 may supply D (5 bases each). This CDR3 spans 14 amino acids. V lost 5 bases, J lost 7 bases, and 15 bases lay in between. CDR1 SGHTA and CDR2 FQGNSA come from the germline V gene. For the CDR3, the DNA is TGTGCCAGCAGCCTATATGGGGGTCAAAATGAGCAGTTCTTC. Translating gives CASSLYGGQNEQFF.

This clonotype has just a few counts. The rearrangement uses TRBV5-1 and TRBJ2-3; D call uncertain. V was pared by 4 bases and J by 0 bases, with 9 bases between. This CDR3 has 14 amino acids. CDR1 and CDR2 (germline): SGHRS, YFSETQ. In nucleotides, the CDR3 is TGCGCCAGCAGCACGTCGCCTAGCACAGATACGCAGTATTTT. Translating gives CASSTSPSTDTQYF.

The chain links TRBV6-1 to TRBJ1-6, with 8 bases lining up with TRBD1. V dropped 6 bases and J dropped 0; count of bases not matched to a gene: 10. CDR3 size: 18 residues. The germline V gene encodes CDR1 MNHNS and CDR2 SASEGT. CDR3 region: CASSQTGTGSSYNSPLHF. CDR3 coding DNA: TGTGCCAGCAGCCAAACCGGGACAGGAAGCTCCTATAATTCACCCCTCCACTTT.

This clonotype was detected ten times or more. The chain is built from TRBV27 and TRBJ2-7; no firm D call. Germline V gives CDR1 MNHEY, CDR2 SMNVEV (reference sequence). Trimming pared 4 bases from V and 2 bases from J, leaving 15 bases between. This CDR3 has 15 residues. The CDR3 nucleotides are TGTGCCAGCAGTTCGGTAGGCGGAGCAGCCTACGAGCAGTACTTC. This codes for CASSSVGGAAYEQYF.

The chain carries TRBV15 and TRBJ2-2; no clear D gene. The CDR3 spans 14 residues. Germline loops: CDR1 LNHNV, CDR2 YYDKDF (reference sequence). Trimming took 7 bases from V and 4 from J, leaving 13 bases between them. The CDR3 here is CATKPPTVTGELFF. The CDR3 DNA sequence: TGTGCCACCAAACCACCGACTGTCACCGGGGAGCTGTTTTTT.

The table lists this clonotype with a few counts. This chain's CDR3 is CASSLDILSGNTIYF. CDR3 DNA: TGCGCCAGCAGCCTGGACATCCTCTCTGGAAACACCATATATTTT. This rearrangement joins TRBV5-1 to TRBJ1-3, with D perhaps TRBD1 (5 bases). Germline V gene sequence: CDR1 SGHRS, CDR2 YFSETQ. The V and J ends lost 4 bases and 0 bases respectively, with 11 bases between them. The CDR3 covers 15 residues.

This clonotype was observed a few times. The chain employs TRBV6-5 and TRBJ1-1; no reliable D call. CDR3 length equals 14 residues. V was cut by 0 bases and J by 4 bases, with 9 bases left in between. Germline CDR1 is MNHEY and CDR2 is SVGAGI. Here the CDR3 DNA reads TGTGCCAGCAGTTACTCGATTGTGGGCACTGAAGCTTTCTTT. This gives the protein CASSYSIVGTEAFF.

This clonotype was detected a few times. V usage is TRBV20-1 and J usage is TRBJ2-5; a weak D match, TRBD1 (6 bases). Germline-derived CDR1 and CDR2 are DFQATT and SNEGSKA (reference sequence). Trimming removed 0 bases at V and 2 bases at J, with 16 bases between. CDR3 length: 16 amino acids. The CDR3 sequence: CSARDDYHRAQETQYF. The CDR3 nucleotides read TGCAGTGCTAGAGATGATTACCACAGGGCACAAGAGACCCAGTACTTC.

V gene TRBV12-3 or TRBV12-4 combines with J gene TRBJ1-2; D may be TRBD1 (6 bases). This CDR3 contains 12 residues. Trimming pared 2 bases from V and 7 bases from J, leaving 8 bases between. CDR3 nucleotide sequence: TGTGCCAGCAGTTTAACACAGGGTGGCTACACCTTC. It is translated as CASSLTQGGYTF.